Below are 15 T cell receptor beta chains sequenced from a single sample in a study of blood T cells in healthy people across ages. Sample-barcoded 5' priming and a J-beta primer mix drove a second PCR of about 6 to 12 cycles. From the 5' RACE reads, TCRdb called clonotypes with MiXCR, one entry per CDR3 protein. The sample shows approximately 900,000 distinct CDR3 sequences, 48% of them seen only once. The sequenced material came from blood. Receptors originate from a man under 40 in good health.

The sample holds a few counts of this clonotype. V and J are TRBV4-2 and TRBJ2-5; 8 positions match TRBD2. V trimming: 9 bases; J trimming: 5 bases; junction bases outside the gene matches: 8. Germline values: CDR1 LGHNA, CDR2 YNFKEQ. The CDR3 extends over 13 amino acids. For the CDR3, the DNA is TGTGCCAGTAGCGGGGCCCCCGGGGAGACCCAGTACTTC. Translating it yields CASSGAPGETQYF.

The genes are TRBV14 and TRBJ2-5, with no clear D. Germline V CDR1 and CDR2: SGHDN, FVKESK. The CDR3 spans 13 residues. V was trimmed by 7 bases and J by 5 bases, leaving 14 bases between them. DNA for the CDR3: TGTGCCAGCAACCTTGGGATCCAGGAGACCCAGTACTTC. Translated: CASNLGIQETQYF.

V usage is TRBV6-6 and J usage is TRBJ2-3, with unresolved D. The CDR3 is 13 amino acids. Germline V gene lookup returns CDR1 MNHNY and CDR2 SVGAGI (reference sequence). Trimming cost V 1 base and J 3 bases, with 5 bases left between them. The chain's CDR3 is CASSYFYTDTQYF. CDR3 nucleotides: TGTGCCAGCAGTTACTTTTATACAGATACGCAGTATTTT.

Turning to this clonotype: One end of the junction does not line up with germline, which may come from a read error. This chain links TRBV5-1 with TRBJ2-5; the D gene is possibly TRBD2 (5 bases). The CDR3 runs to 13 residues. Looked up from germline, CDR1 is SGHRS and CDR2 is YFSETQ. CDR3 nucleotides: TGCGCCAGCAGCGTGGGCGGGTCAGAGACCCTGTACTTC. This gives the protein CASSVGGSETLYF.

Worth noting for this clonotype: Germline is not matched at one junction end, which may reflect a read error. The chain combines TRBV18 with TRBJ1-6; TRBD1 is a possible D gene (5 bases). Germline V gene sequence: CDR1 KGHSH, CDR2 LQKENI. CDR3 size: 14 residues. The CDR3 coding sequence is TGTACCAGCTCCCCGGGACGGAATAATTCACCCCTCCACTTT. Encoded protein: CTSSPGRNNSPLHF.

This clonotype was counted a few times. The chain carries TRBV10-3 and TRBJ2-1; TRBD2 aligns across 9 bases. Looked up from germline, CDR1 is ENHRY and CDR2 is SYGVKD. The CDR3 covers 16 residues. Trimming took 4 bases from V and 4 from J; bases not matched to a gene: 8. For the CDR3, the DNA is TGTGCCATCAGTGTCCGAGCGGGGGGCCCTTACAATGAGCAGTTCTTC. Translating gives CAISVRAGGPYNEQFF.

This sequence joins TRBV20-1 and TRBJ1-5; D gene uncertain. The CDR3 loop spans 12 amino acids. With 3 bases removed from V and 5 bases from J, the gap between germline ends came to 8 bases. The germline V gene has CDR1 DFQATT and CDR2 SNEGSKA (reference sequence). CDR3 sequence reads: CSASLGDQPQHF. The CDR3 region has the DNA TGCAGTGCTAGTTTAGGCGATCAGCCCCAGCATTTT.

This chain uses TRBV7-2 with TRBJ2-7; 9 bases are a match to TRBD1. Unmatched junction bases numbered 10, after V lost 6 bases and J lost 7 bases. In germline, CDR1 is SGHTA, CDR2 FQGNSA. The CDR3 has 14 residues. The CDR3 spells CASSSRQGGSEQYF. The DNA of the CDR3 is TGTGCCAGCAGTTCAAGACAGGGGGGCAGTGAGCAGTACTTC.

This clonotype was seen a few times. The chain links TRBV3-1 to TRBJ1-4; D call uncertain. The CDR3 is 14 amino acids. The germline gives CDR1 LGHDT, CDR2 YNNKEL (reference sequence). The V end was cut by 0 bases, the J end by 7 bases, with 9 bases between. The chain's CDR3 is CASSQELRGEKLFF. The DNA for the CDR3 is TGTGCCAGCAGCCAAGAGCTGCGAGGTGAAAAACTGTTTTTT.

This clonotype was detected only a few times. This chain links TRBV5-1 with TRBJ2-2; TRBD2 is a possible D gene (6 bases). V lost 6 bases and J lost 2, with 8 bases in between. The length of the CDR3 is 13 residues. In germline, CDR1 is SGHRS, CDR2 YFSETQ. In DNA form, the CDR3 reads TGCGCCAGCAATAGCGGAAACACCGGGGAGCTGTTTTTT. Its translation is CASNSGNTGELFF.

The chain joins TRBV2 to TRBJ1-6, with D unresolved. V was clipped by 0 bases and J by 6 bases, with 9 bases between them. Germline loops: CDR1 SNHLY, CDR2 FYNNEI. The CDR3 is made up of 15 amino acids. CDR3 in amino acids: CASSEARRVNSPLHF. Here the CDR3 DNA reads TGTGCCAGCAGTGAAGCGCGTAGGGTTAATTCACCCCTCCACTTT.

This clonotype has just a few counts. This chain joins TRBV20-1 and TRBJ2-5; D unresolved. The CDR3 runs 15 residues. Trimming left V 5 bases short and J 6 bases short, with 22 bases between. Germline V gene data show CDR1 as DFQATT and CDR2 as SNEGSKA (reference sequence). CDR3 nucleotides: TGCAGTGCTCTGGGGTCGTCTCGCGGTGGAAAGACCCAGTACTTC. Encoded protein: CSALGSSRGGKTQYF.

This clonotype has a handful of counts. The chain couples TRBV4-2 to TRBJ2-3, with 9 positions matching TRBD2. The germline V gene encodes CDR1 LGHNA and CDR2 YNFKEQ. The J segment lost 1 base and the V segment lost 4 bases, leaving 12 bases of the junction unmatched. The CDR3 consists of 18 residues. The CDR3 spells CASSPRPPSGGRTDTQYF. The CDR3 DNA sequence: TGTGCCAGCAGCCCTCGCCCGCCCAGCGGGGGGCGCACAGATACGCAGTATTTT.

The rearrangement uses TRBV20-1 and TRBJ2-7; 11 nucleotides line up with TRBD1. The CDR3 spans 14 residues. Germline CDR1 is DFQATT and CDR2 is SNEGSKA (reference sequence). J gave up 4 bases and V 6 bases, and 8 bases lay outside the gene matches. CDR3 coding DNA: TGCAGTGCGATAACCGGGACAGGGGGATACGAGCAGTACTTC. This encodes CSAITGTGGYEQYF.

Comment on this clonotype: A much larger clonotype is one base distant, so this may be a read error. The rearrangement joins TRBV9 to TRBJ2-7; D call uncertain. The CDR3 is 14 residues long. Per the germline V gene, CDR1 is SGDLS and CDR2 is YYNGEE. V was trimmed by 3 bases and J by 7 bases, leaving 17 bases between them. Written as DNA, the CDR3 is TGTGCCAGCAGCGCCGGGCTAGATGACAATGAGCAGTACTTC. The encoded protein is CASSAGLDDNEQYF.